Detailed here is one T cell receptor beta chain. The target antigen is unknown. V trimming: 0 bases; J trimming: 3 bases; junction bases outside the gene matches: 8. This CDR3 is built from 15 residues. The germline V gene encodes CDR1 DFQATT and CDR2 SNEGSKA (reference sequence). This sample was taken from a study of early T cells in non-severe SARS-CoV-2 infection. Study-level information: It was bulk RNA from unsorted whole blood that was sequenced, and the chains were unpaired.

cDNA molecules, individually, were tagged with unique molecular identifiers. TCRdb recomputed calls from the 5' RACE reads with MiXCR, one row per CDR3 protein. The profile shows some 81,000 distinct CDR3 sequences, around 16% of them singletons. Findings of the study overall: Matching with VDJdb favored anti-spike CD8 responses (missing private and CD4 specificities).

Material for sequencing was whole blood. This chain joins TRBV20-1 and TRBJ2-7; 7 bases match TRBD1. This TCR was recovered from an adult who was a healthcare worker with PCR-confirmed SARS-CoV-2 infection or an uninfected control (not recorded which). The CDR3 DNA follows: TGCAGTGCTAGAGAACCACAGGGGCTTCTCTACGAGCAGTACTTC. Translation: CSAREPQGLLYEQYF.